This paragraph reports one T cell receptor (beta chain). The target antigen is unknown. This record comes from a study of cytomegalovirus exposure and HLA in healthy donors. Though probably carrying unrecorded immune exposures, donors were nominally healthy at sampling. PCR was performed using 60 Vbeta and 13 Jbeta primers. Clones were read by immunoSEQ multiplex PCR, and TCRdb kept only the in-frame ones, dropping some. This table holds about 210,000 clones, around 80% found once. Study-wide results and caveats: Later analysis showed TCR association rates varying by HLA locus, highest for DRB1 and lowest for HLA-C. Most likely, a cluster of highly shared sequence variants arose as a sequencing artifact. TCR beta chain V- and J-gene trimming was linked, in a later analysis, to a missense variant in DCLRE1C.

This CDR3 contains 15 residues. CDR1 and CDR2 (germline): SGHKS, YYEKEE (reference sequence). The V and J ends lost 5 bases and 1 base, in that order; junction bases with no gene match: 2. Sequencing was done on a sample of PBMCs. The TCR originated in a man in his forties in good health and CMV-seropositive. This chain connects TRBV5-5 to TRBJ1-5; 11 bases are shared with TRBD1. The CDR3 reads CASSWDRGSNQPQHF. As DNA, the CDR3 is TGTGCCAGCAGTTGGGACAGGGGGAGCAATCAGCCCCAGCATTTT.